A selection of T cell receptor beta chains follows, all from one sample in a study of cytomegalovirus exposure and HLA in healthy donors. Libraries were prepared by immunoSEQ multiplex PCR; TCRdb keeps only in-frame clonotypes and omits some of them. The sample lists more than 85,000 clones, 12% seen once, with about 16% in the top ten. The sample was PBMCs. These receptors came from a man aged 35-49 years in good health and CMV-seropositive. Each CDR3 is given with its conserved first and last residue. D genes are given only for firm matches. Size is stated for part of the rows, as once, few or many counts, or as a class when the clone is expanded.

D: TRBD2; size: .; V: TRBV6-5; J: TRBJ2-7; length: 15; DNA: TGTGCCAGCAGGGGACTAGCGGCTTTCTCCTACGAGCAGTACTTC; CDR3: CASRGLAAFSYEQYF
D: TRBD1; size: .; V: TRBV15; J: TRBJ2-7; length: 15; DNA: TGTGCCACCAGCAGAGACCCGGGACAGCGCGACGAGCAGTACTTC; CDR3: CATSRDPGQRDEQYF
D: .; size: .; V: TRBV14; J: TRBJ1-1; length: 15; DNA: TGTGCCAGCAGCCCCCGGGTAGGGAGGCCTCCTGAAGCTTTCTTT; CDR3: CASSPRVGRPPEAFF
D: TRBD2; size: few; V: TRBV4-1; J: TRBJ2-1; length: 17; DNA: TGCGCCAGCAGCCAAGAGGGAGCGGGAGGTCGGGACAATGAGCAGTTCTTC; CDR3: CASSQEGAGGRDNEQFF
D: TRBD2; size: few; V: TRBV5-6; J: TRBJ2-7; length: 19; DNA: TGTGCCAGCAGCTGGACCCGGGGACTAGCGGGTTTAGAAACCTACGAGCAGTACTTC; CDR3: CASSWTRGLAGLETYEQYF
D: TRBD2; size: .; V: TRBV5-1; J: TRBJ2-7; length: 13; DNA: TGCGCCAGCAGCTTTGACGTTAGCGGGGAGCAGTACTTC; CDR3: CASSFDVSGEQYF
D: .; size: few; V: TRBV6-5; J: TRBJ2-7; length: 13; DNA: TGTGCCAGCAGTGTGGGACTTCTAGGGGAGAAGTACTTC; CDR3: CASSVGLLGEKYF
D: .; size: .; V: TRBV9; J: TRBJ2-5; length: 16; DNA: TGTGCCAGCAGCGTAGCGGGACACCGAATCCAAGAGACCCAGTACTTC; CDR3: CASSVAGHRIQETQYF
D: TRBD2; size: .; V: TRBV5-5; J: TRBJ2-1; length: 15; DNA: TGTGCCAGCAGCTTGAGGCTAGCGGGAGGTAATGAGCAGTTCTTC; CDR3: CASSLRLAGGNEQFF
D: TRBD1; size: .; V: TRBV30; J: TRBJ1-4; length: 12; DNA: TGTGCCGCCAGGGGGGTCTATGAAAAACTGTTTTTT; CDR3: CAARGVYEKLFF
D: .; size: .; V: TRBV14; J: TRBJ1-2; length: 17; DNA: TGTGCCAGCAGCCAAGGGTCTACAGCTGTAATTCCCTATGGCTACACCTTC; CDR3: CASSQGSTAVIPYGYTF
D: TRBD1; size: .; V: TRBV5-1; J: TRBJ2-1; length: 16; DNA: TGCGCCAGCAGACCCGGACAGGTCCTAACCTACAATGAGCAGTTCTTC; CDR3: CASRPGQVLTYNEQFF
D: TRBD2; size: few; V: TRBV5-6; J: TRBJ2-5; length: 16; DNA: TGTGCCAGCAGCAGGGAGGTGCGGGAGTATGGGGAGACCCAGTACTTC; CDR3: CASSREVREYGETQYF
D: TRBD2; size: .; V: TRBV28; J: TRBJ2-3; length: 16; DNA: TGTGCCAGCAGTTTTCGGACTAGCGGAAGCACAGATACGCAGTATTTT; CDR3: CASSFRTSGSTDTQYF
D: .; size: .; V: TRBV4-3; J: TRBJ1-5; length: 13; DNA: TGCGCCAGCAGCCAAGATTGGAGTCAGCCCCAGCATTTT; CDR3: CASSQDWSQPQHF
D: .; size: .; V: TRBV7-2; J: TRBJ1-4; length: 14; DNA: TGTGCCAGCAGGCCGGGGGGGTCCGGTGAAAAACTGTTTTTT; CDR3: CASRPGGSGEKLFF
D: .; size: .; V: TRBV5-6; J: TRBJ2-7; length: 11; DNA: TGTGCCAGCAGAAACCACCTACAGCAGTACTTC; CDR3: CASRNHLQQYF
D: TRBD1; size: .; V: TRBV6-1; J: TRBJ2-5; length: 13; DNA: TGTGCCAGCAGTGAGCGGATACAGGGGCCCCAGTACTTC; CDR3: CASSERIQGPQYF
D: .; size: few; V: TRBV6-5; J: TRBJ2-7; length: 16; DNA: TGTGCCAGCAGTTACGCCTCGGGGGGCAACTCCCACGAGCAGTACTTC; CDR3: CASSYASGGNSHEQYF
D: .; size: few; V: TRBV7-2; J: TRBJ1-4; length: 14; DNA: TGTGCCAGCAGCTTAGCTTCCCCAAATGAAAAACTGTTTTTT; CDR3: CASSLASPNEKLFF
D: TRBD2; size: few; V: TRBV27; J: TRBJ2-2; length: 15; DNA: TGTGCCAGCAGGGCTAGCGGGACGTACACCGGGGAGCTGTTTTTT; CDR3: CASRASGTYTGELFF
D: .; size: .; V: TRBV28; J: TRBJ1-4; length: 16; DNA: TGTGCCAGCAGGGGGGGAGGGGTGGCAACTAATGAAAAACTGTTTTTT; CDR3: CASRGGGVATNEKLFF
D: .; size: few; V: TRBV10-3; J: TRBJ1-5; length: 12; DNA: TGTGCCATCAGTGAGGCGGATCAGCCCCAGCATTTT; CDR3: CAISEADQPQHF
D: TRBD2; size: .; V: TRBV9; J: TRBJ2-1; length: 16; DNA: TGTGCCAGCAGCCCTCGCCTAGCGGAGTCCTACAATGAGCAGTTCTTC; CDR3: CASSPRLAESYNEQFF
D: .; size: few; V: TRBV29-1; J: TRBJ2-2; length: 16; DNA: TGCAGCGTTGTAATTTTCCGGCCGGGACTTCCCGGGGAGCTGTTTTTT; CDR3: CSVVIFRPGLPGELFF
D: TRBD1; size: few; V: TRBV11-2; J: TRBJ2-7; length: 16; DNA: TGTGCCAGCAGCCTCTTCACTGAGGACAGGGCATACGAGCAGTACTTC; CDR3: CASSLFTEDRAYEQYF
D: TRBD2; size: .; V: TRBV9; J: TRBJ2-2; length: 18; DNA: TGTGCCAGCAGCGTCGCCGATAGCGGGAGGGCACAAACCGGGGAGCTGTTTTTT; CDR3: CASSVADSGRAQTGELFF
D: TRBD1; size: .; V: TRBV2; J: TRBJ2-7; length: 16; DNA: TGTGCCAGCAGGGGACAGTCCCCGGGGACAGACTACGAGCAGTACTTC; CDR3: CASRGQSPGTDYEQYF
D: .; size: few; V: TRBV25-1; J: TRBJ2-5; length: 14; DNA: TGTGCCAGCAGTCCCGGGGGGCAGGGAGAGACCCAGTACTTC; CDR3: CASSPGGQGETQYF
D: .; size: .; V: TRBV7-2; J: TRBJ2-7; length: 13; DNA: TGTGCCAGCAGCTTCGGCCAGGCCTACGAGCAGTACTTC; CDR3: CASSFGQAYEQYF
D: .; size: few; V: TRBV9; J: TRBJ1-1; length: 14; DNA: TGTGCCAGCAGCGTAGCCGGGGGAAGCACTGAAGCTTTCTTT; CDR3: CASSVAGGSTEAFF
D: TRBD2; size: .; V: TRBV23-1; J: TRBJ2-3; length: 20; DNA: TGCGCCAGCAGTCCCCCGGCGGCAGGGTTGCGGGGGGTCGGATCGGATACGCAGTATTTT; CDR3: CASSPPAAGLRGVGSDTQYF
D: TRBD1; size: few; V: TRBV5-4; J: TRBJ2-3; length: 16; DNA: TGTGCCAGCACCACCGGGACAGACCATAGCACAGATACGCAGTATTTT; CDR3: CASTTGTDHSTDTQYF
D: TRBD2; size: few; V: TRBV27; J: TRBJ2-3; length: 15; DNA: TGTGCCAGCAGTTTCGATAGCGGGAGCCCAGATACGCAGTATTTT; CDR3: CASSFDSGSPDTQYF
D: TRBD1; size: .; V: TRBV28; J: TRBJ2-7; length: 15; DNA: TGTGCCAGCAGCCGTCCGGGACAGGGTATCTACGAGCAGTACTTC; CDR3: CASSRPGQGIYEQYF
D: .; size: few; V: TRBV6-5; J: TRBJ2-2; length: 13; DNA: TGTGCCAGCAGTCAACATAACACCGGGGAGCTGTTTTTT; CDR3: CASSQHNTGELFF
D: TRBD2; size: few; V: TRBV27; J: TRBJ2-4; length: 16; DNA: TGTGCCAGCAGTTCCGGACTAGCGGTAGCCAAAAACATTCAGTACTTC; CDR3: CASSSGLAVAKNIQYF
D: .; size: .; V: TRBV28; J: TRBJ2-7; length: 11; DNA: TGTGCCACCGAGACAGTATACGAGCAGTACTTC; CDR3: CATETVYEQYF
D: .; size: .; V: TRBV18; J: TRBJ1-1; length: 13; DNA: TGTGCCAGCTCCCCCAGGCAAAACACTGAAGCTTTCTTT; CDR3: CASSPRQNTEAFF
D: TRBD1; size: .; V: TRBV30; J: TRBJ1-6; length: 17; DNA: TGTGCCTGGAGAGCAGGTCCGGGACAGGGGGCCGTTTCACCCCTCCACTTT; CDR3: CAWRAGPGQGAVSPLHF
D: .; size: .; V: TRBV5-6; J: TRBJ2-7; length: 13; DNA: TGTGCCAGCAGCCCAGGGGACCACTACGAGCAGTACTTC; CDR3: CASSPGDHYEQYF
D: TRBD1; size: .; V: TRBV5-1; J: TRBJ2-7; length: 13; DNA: TGCGCCAGCAGCTACACAGGGGCCTACGAGCAGTACTTC; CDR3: CASSYTGAYEQYF
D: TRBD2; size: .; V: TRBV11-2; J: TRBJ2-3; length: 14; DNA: TGTGCCAGCAGCATTAGCGGGAGTACAGATACGCAGTATTTT; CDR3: CASSISGSTDTQYF
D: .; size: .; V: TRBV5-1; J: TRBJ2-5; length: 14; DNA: TGCGCCAGCTTCAGGGTGGGGCTCCAAGAGACCCAGTACTTC; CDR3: CASFRVGLQETQYF
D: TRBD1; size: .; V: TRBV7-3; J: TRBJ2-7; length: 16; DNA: TGTGCCAGCAGCCTCCTATCGGGACAGGGCTCCTACGAGCAGTACTTC; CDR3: CASSLLSGQGSYEQYF
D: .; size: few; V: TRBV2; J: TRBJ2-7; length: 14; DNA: TGTGCCAGCAGTGAAGCTGTCTACACGGGGGAGCAGTACTTC; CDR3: CASSEAVYTGEQYF
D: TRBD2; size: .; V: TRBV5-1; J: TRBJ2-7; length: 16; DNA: TGCGCCAGCAGCCAGGGACTAGCGGGGACCTCTTACGAGCAGTACTTC; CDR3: CASSQGLAGTSYEQYF
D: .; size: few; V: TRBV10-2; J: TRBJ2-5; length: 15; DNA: TGCGCCAGCAGTGAGGGGAGTGCCGCGGGAGAGACCCAGTACTTC; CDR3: CASSEGSAAGETQYF
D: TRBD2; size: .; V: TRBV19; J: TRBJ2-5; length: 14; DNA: TGTGCCAGTAGTACCGGGACTAGCGGGACTCCCCAGTACTTC; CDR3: CASSTGTSGTPQYF
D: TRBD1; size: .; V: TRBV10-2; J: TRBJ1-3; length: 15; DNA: TGCGCCAGCAGCCTCGGGACAGACCTTGGAAACACCATATATTTT; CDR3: CASSLGTDLGNTIYF
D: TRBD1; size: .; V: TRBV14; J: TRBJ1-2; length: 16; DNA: TGTGCCAGCAGCCAAGATCCCGGACAGGAAGCCTATGGCTACACCTTC; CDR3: CASSQDPGQEAYGYTF
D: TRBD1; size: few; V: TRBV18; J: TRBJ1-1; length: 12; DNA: TGTGCCAGCTCAGCGGACAGGGCGAAAGCTTTCTTT; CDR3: CASSADRAKAFF
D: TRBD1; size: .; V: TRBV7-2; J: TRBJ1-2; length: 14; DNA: TGTGCCAGCAGGACAGGGGACCCAATCTATGGCTACACCTTC; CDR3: CASRTGDPIYGYTF
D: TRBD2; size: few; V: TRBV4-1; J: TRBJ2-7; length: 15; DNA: TGCGCCAGCAGCCAAGAAATCGCGGGAGGGACTGAGCAGTACTTC; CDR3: CASSQEIAGGTEQYF
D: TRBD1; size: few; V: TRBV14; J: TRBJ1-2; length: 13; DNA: TGTGCCAGCAGGCTTGGGACAGTCTATGGCTACAAATTC; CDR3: CASRLGTVYGYKF
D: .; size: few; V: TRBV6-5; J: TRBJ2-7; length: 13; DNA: TGTGCCAGCACCCGGTCGAGCTCCTACGAGCAGTACTTC; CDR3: CASTRSSSYEQYF
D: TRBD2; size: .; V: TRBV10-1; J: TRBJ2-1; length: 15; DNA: TGCGCCAGCAGTGAGGGACTAGCGGGACACAATGAGCAGTTCTTC; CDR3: CASSEGLAGHNEQFF
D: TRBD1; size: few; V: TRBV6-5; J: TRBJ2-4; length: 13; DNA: TGTGCCAGCAGCCCGGGACAGGGGGTCATTCAGTACTTC; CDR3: CASSPGQGVIQYF